The rows below give T cell receptor beta chains drawn from one sample of a study of blood T cell repertoires in COVID-19. Assay used: immunoSEQ multiplex PCR; TCRdb lists only in-frame clones, some missing. Altogether about 200,000 clones are present, roughly 82% being singletons, with the ten largest covering 12%. The specimen was PBMCs or T cells enriched from blood (not recorded which). These receptors originate from a man in his forties or fifties who had recovered from COVID-19. Both conserved end residues are part of each CDR3. The order of the fields is CDR3 protein, V gene, D gene, J gene, clone size. The D gene is left open where the match is weak. Size tells how often a clone was seen (once, few, many) or the class of an expanded clone, and some rows leave it out.

CDR3 protein: CASSLEIAGASYNEQFF
V gene: TRBV7-7
D gene: TRBD2
J gene: TRBJ2-1
clone size: .

CDR3 protein: CASRQGQLYGYTF
V gene: TRBV6-5
D gene: TRBD1
J gene: TRBJ1-2
clone size: .

CDR3 protein: CASSDPGTYNEQFF
V gene: TRBV2
D gene: .
J gene: TRBJ2-1
clone size: .

CDR3 protein: CASSSDRRQVVAAFF
V gene: TRBV6-6
D gene: .
J gene: TRBJ1-1
clone size: .

CDR3 protein: CASSLRTGAGANVLTF
V gene: TRBV5-1
D gene: TRBD1
J gene: TRBJ2-6
clone size: .

CDR3 protein: CASSPRQGVRTGELFF
V gene: TRBV7-2
D gene: TRBD1
J gene: TRBJ2-2
clone size: .

CDR3 protein: CAISDFSGGSWYQETQYF
V gene: TRBV10-3
D gene: TRBD2
J gene: TRBJ2-5
clone size: .

CDR3 protein: CASGSGPSNEQFF
V gene: TRBV12-5
D gene: .
J gene: TRBJ2-1
clone size: few

CDR3 protein: CASGQGTNEQFF
V gene: TRBV5-1
D gene: TRBD1
J gene: TRBJ2-1
clone size: .

CDR3 protein: CASSSETGGNYGYTF
V gene: TRBV7-2
D gene: TRBD1
J gene: TRBJ1-2
clone size: .

CDR3 protein: CASSNNQIKSGPSYNEQFF
V gene: TRBV7-9
D gene: .
J gene: TRBJ2-1
clone size: .

CDR3 protein: CASSSQAQRERGEQFF
V gene: TRBV7-2
D gene: TRBD2
J gene: TRBJ2-1
clone size: .

CDR3 protein: CASSAQGHPATNEKLFF
V gene: TRBV9
D gene: TRBD1
J gene: TRBJ1-4
clone size: .

CDR3 protein: CASSESGSADTQYF
V gene: TRBV9
D gene: TRBD2
J gene: TRBJ2-3
clone size: .

CDR3 protein: CASKRLPGTADMNTEAFF
V gene: TRBV5-1
D gene: TRBD1
J gene: TRBJ1-1
clone size: .

CDR3 protein: CAWSLQGNTEAFF
V gene: TRBV30
D gene: .
J gene: TRBJ1-1
clone size: .

CDR3 protein: CASRGTGQTEAFF
V gene: TRBV28
D gene: TRBD1
J gene: TRBJ1-1
clone size: .

CDR3 protein: CASSSGTSGRNEQFF
V gene: TRBV10-2
D gene: TRBD2
J gene: TRBJ2-1
clone size: .

CDR3 protein: CASSEGLADTYEQYF
V gene: TRBV14
D gene: TRBD2
J gene: TRBJ2-7
clone size: .

CDR3 protein: CASSLGGHFEKLFF
V gene: TRBV7-2
D gene: .
J gene: TRBJ1-4
clone size: .

CDR3 protein: CASRQGPSGNTIYF
V gene: TRBV19
D gene: TRBD1
J gene: TRBJ1-3
clone size: .

CDR3 protein: CASSLGISGYVLNEQFF
V gene: TRBV7-2
D gene: .
J gene: TRBJ2-1
clone size: .

CDR3 protein: CASSPTGLMHQPQHF
V gene: TRBV7-2
D gene: .
J gene: TRBJ1-5
clone size: .

CDR3 protein: CASSPGQGATNEQFF
V gene: TRBV5-1
D gene: TRBD1
J gene: TRBJ2-1
clone size: .

CDR3 protein: CASSLGQAGTEAFF
V gene: TRBV7-9
D gene: TRBD1
J gene: TRBJ1-1
clone size: .

CDR3 protein: CASSGLAGAYNEQFF
V gene: TRBV9
D gene: TRBD2
J gene: TRBJ2-1
clone size: .

CDR3 protein: CASSLASVGGVDGYTF
V gene: TRBV7-9
D gene: TRBD1
J gene: TRBJ1-2
clone size: .

CDR3 protein: CASMKREGNSPLHF
V gene: TRBV6-5
D gene: .
J gene: TRBJ1-6
clone size: .

CDR3 protein: CASSSHPRAGDSPLHF
V gene: TRBV7-8
D gene: .
J gene: TRBJ1-6
clone size: .

CDR3 protein: CASSQRQGRRIADTQYF
V gene: TRBV4-3
D gene: TRBD1
J gene: TRBJ2-3
clone size: few

CDR3 protein: CASSHGHTKSGNTIYF
V gene: TRBV3-1/TRBV3-2
D gene: .
J gene: TRBJ1-3
clone size: .

CDR3 protein: CASTWGGTEAFF
V gene: TRBV12-3/TRBV12-4
D gene: .
J gene: TRBJ1-1
clone size: .

CDR3 protein: CASSPGGEQYF
V gene: TRBV12-3/TRBV12-4
D gene: TRBD1
J gene: TRBJ2-7
clone size: .

CDR3 protein: CASSEGTGGTYEQYF
V gene: TRBV6-1
D gene: TRBD1
J gene: TRBJ2-7
clone size: .

CDR3 protein: CASSYRGENTEAFF
V gene: TRBV11-3
D gene: TRBD1
J gene: TRBJ1-1
clone size: .

CDR3 protein: CASSRDRSTEAFF
V gene: TRBV5-1
D gene: TRBD1
J gene: TRBJ1-1
clone size: few

CDR3 protein: CAWSGEGQPQHF
V gene: TRBV30
D gene: .
J gene: TRBJ1-5
clone size: few

CDR3 protein: CASSLQAGVGEQYF
V gene: TRBV30
D gene: TRBD2
J gene: TRBJ2-7
clone size: .

CDR3 protein: CATSDETLNYGYTF
V gene: TRBV24-1
D gene: .
J gene: TRBJ1-2
clone size: .

CDR3 protein: CASSSPITGKNTGELFF
V gene: TRBV9
D gene: .
J gene: TRBJ2-2
clone size: .

CDR3 protein: CASSHTPGTSGRVPYNEQFF
V gene: TRBV11-3
D gene: TRBD2
J gene: TRBJ2-1
clone size: .

CDR3 protein: CASETRDRGPNEQFF
V gene: TRBV3-1/TRBV3-2
D gene: TRBD1
J gene: TRBJ2-1
clone size: .

CDR3 protein: CASSFLRGRETQYF
V gene: TRBV27
D gene: TRBD1
J gene: TRBJ2-5
clone size: .

CDR3 protein: CASSFEGGTEAFF
V gene: TRBV5-1
D gene: .
J gene: TRBJ1-1
clone size: .

CDR3 protein: CASSMGSGNQETQYF
V gene: TRBV19
D gene: .
J gene: TRBJ2-5
clone size: .

CDR3 protein: CASSPSPTGEGDTQYF
V gene: TRBV7-6
D gene: .
J gene: TRBJ2-3
clone size: few